Listed here is a single TCR beta chain. The V end lost 0 bases, the J end lost 6 bases, and 13 bases lay between the germline ends. CDR3 size: 15 residues. Germline-derived CDR1 and CDR2 are MGHRA and YSYEKL. This entry comes from a study of CD8 T cells in Susac syndrome. It was with random hexamers that 0.5 to 1 ug RNA was reverse transcribed. MiXCR, applied by TCRdb to the immunoSEQ multiplex PCR reads, yields one record per CDR3 protein. The sample consists of tens of thousands of distinct CDR3 sequences, roughly 94% of them appearing once. Sequenced: CD8+ T cells from PBMCs. The V and J genes are TRBV4-1 and TRBJ2-3, with a weak D call TRBD2 (6 bases). The origin of this receptor is a human donor with Susac syndrome. The CDR3 region has the DNA TGCGCCAGCAGCCAAGATGGGGGGTTCGACGATACGCAGTATTTT. It is translated as CASSQDGGFDDTQYF.